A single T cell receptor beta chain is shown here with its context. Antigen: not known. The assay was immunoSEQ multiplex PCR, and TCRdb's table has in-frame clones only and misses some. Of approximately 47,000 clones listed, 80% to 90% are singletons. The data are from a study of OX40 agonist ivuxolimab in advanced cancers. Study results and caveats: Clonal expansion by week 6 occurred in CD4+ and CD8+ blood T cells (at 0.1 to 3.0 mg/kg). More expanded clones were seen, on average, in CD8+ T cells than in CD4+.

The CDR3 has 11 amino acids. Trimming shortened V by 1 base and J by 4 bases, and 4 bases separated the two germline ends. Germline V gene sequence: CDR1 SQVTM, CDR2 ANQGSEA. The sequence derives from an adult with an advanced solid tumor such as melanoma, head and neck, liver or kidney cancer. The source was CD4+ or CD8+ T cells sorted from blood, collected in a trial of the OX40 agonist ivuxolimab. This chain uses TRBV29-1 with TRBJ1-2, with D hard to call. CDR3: CSVEGIYGYTF. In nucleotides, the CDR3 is TGCAGCGTTGAAGGGATCTATGGCTACACCTTC. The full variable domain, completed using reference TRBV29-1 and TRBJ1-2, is SAVISQKPSRDICQRGTSLTIQCQVDSQVTMMFWYRQQPGQSLTLIATANQGSEATYESGFVIDKFPISRPNLTFSTLTVSNMSPEDSSIYLCSVEGIYGYTFGSGTRLTVV.